This T cell receptor (beta chain) emerged from a study of tumor-infiltrating lymphocytes in primary liver carcinoma. Across the whole study: Men and women, 30 to 69 years of age, made up the patients. Samples yielded about 3.65 to 8 million productive TCRbeta reads, similar across tissue types.

The CDR3 runs 17 residues. Germline V CDR1 and CDR2: SGHAT, FQNNGV. About this clonotype: Its antigen is undetermined. A read error is likely, as this CDR3 ends without the conserved phenylalanine or tryptophan.

Constant-region priming of approximately 500 ng total RNA yielded TCR beta cDNA. It was through three nested multiplex PCR rounds of slightly modified ARM-PCR that TCR beta libraries arose. The first two PCR rounds, approximately 11 cycles each, used TRBV1-TRBV30 forward primers and a C-beta reverse primer. TCRdb passed the multiplex PCR reads through MiXCR, listing each CDR3 protein once. The sample records 310,000 or so distinct CDR3 sequences, almost 65% being singletons. Blood RNA originated from unsorted whole blood, with germline DNA additionally extracted. No treatment had been given to the patients, who were chronically infected with HBV. Study results and caveats: Tumors had a top-250-clone fraction that was significantly higher than blood (p = 0.039).

The sequenced material came from peripheral blood. The chain has TRBV11-2 and TRBJ2-7, with 8 bases that match TRBD1. The clonotype was recovered from a man aged 40-55 years with primary liver carcinoma and hepatitis B virus infection. CDR3 in amino acids: CANSLRLWGQGASEQYL. CDR3 coding DNA: TGTGCCAACAGCTTAAGGTTGTGGGGCCAGGGGGCCAGCGAGCAGTACCTC.